The present TCR beta chain was sequenced within a study of human T cells and chemical hapten exposure. Study-wide findings and caveats: Expanded TCR counts at PT1 were positively correlated with the patch test score.

This clonotype was observed many times. As yet, its antigen is unknown. The CDR3 covers 15 residues. The ends were cut back, 5 bases at V and 0 bases at J, with 11 bases in the middle. CDR1 and CDR2 from the germline V gene are SEHNR and FQNEAQ (reference sequence). Noted time point: patch test 2, 6 weeks after DPC sensitization. As for treatment: therapeutic diphenylcyclopropenone sensitization with weekly scalp DPC. One entry per CDR3 protein results from TCRdb running MiXCR on the RACE reads. The sample yields 350,000 to 400,000 distinct CDR3 sequences, nearly 6.5% seen once. The starting material was whole blood, obtained in connection with sensitization to the hapten diphenylcyclopropenone (DPC). The sequence derives from a woman between 18 and 30 years old with alopecia areata. Some clones in this sample may be carry-over from other donors' samples. The chain employs TRBV7-9 and TRBJ1-5; D remains ambiguous. CDR3 residues: CASSPSEVSNQPQHF. The CDR3 DNA reads as TGTGCCAGCAGCCCTAGCGAGGTTAGCAATCAGCCCCAGCATTTT.